One T cell receptor beta chain is described in this entry. Its antigen remains unidentified. This specimen belongs to a study of T cell responses to AZD1222 COVID-19 vaccine. Study results and limitations: All repertoire sampling was performed exclusively after the peak T cell response. Spike as a whole was targeted by vaccine-associated CD4 TCRs, dominant at 160-218 and 743-854. Reportedly, nearly half of unique spike TCRs recognized epitopes outside B.1.351/B.1.1.7 mutations. The sample set comprised mostly white British donors with more females, and clonal diversity was possibly underestimated.

The V gene lost 1 base and the J gene lost 3 bases, with 14 bases spanning the gap. Germline V CDR1 and CDR2: KGHSH, LQKENI. The CDR3 is 16 amino acids. Sequenced by immunoSEQ multiplex PCR; TCRdb stores in-frame clones only, minus some. The top ten clones hold 5% to 7% of a sample with about 120,000 clones, about 85% of them seen once. This clonotype was sampled from an adult in good health. This specimen consisted of peripheral blood, obtained on day 0 of AZD1222 vaccination. This sequence joins TRBV18 and TRBJ2-3, with D possibly matching TRBD2 (7 bases). The CDR3 coding sequence is TGTGCCAGCTCACCACTTGTAGGGGGGGTGACAGATACGCAGTATTTT. Translated, it gives CASSPLVGGVTDTQYF.